Below, one T cell receptor (beta chain) is given with its context. The target of this receptor is not known. Qualities for individual bases were not recorded, and no much larger clone is one base off. This entry belongs to a study of siplizumab effects on memory and regulatory T cells (dated by TCRdb to about 2019). Background for the entire study: The study looked at the effect of siplizumab, an anti-CD2 antibody, on alloreactive T-cell subsets in allogeneic mixed lymphocyte reactions made from human PBMCs.

Receptors were amplified or captured by the immunoSEQ multiplex PCR assay. Each sample had roughly 90,000 TCR templates assayed by the deep sequencing platform. Genomic DNA extracted from sorted T cells was used for TCRbeta CDR3 sequencing. The original pipeline was this. The R programming language was used for clonal analysis of the TCRbeta CDR3 data. Unstimulated samples were compared with post-reaction CFSE-low samples to define alloreactive CD4+ and CD8+ clones. Alloreactive CD4+ clones were assigned to regulatory or non-regulatory origin by matching sequences to sorted unstimulated Treg and non-Treg repertoires. TCRdb re-hosts the immuneACCESS table, in-frame sequences only. Its copies lack some clones; in the studies checked, an unresolved V gene accounts for under half of them, and the cause for the rest is not known. V and J calls and clone size are given by that table; D and trimming were obtained from the DNA. The sample includes approximately 65,000 clones, with approximately 82% observed a single time. Jointly, the top ten make up about 3.8% of the sample.

Results the study describes overall, beyond this receptor: Because sequences below about 10^-5 frequency were poorly captured, only a minor fraction of alloreactive clones could be mapped to unstimulated subsets. In reactions with siplizumab, an average of about 69% of mappable alloreactive CD4+ clones were Treg-derived, compared with 25% to 30% in control reactions. No functional confirmation was obtained for the suppressive function of proliferating Tregs from siplizumab cultures. About 75-97% of proliferating CD4+ or CD8+ clones could not be given a naive or memory phenotype. Unstimulated naive T cells appeared to be more diverse than memory T cells, and naive cells seemed to make a substantial contribution to the alloresponse. Siplizumab significantly reduced the cumulative frequency of alloreactive sequences traceable to unstimulated CD4+ memory T cells.

Additional sequencing covered unstimulated subsets from three donor pairs, namely CD8+ effector memory, CD4+ naive, CD8+ TEMRA, CD4+ memory and CD8+ naive. Sorted unstimulated T cells and proliferating T cells recovered from mixed lymphocyte reactions were subjected to TCRbeta CDR3 sequencing. Fresh whole blood from 9 to 11 HLA-typed healthy donors was used to isolate PBMCs. Based on the germline V gene, the CDR1 and CDR2 sequences are ENHRY and SYGVKD. V loses 3 bases at its end and J loses 8 bases; junction bases beyond the gene matches: 10. Reading from cysteine to phenylalanine, the CDR3 counts 15 amino acids. The DNA shown is the 45-base CDR3, in frame from base 1.

The material sequenced was memory CD4+ T cells sorted from blood. The cell subset or site label, as the study defines it: unstimulated CD4+ memory T cells. The sequence links TRBV10-3 to TRBJ1-2; TRBD1 agrees with 9 junctional bases. The receptor's source is a human donor in good health. The CDR3: CAISENTGGAGGYTF. At the DNA level, the sequence is TGTGCCATCAGTGAAAACACAGGGGGCGCGGGGGGCTACACCTTC.